This T cell receptor (beta chain) is drawn from a study of technical replicates of blood from a handful of donors. This clone was counted a single time. Profiled with immunoSEQ multiplex PCR; TCRdb holds only in-frame clones, not every one. This table holds tens of thousands of clones, 94% found once. Unmatched junction bases numbered 9, after V lost 5 bases and J lost 4 bases. Germline values: CDR1 SGHDT, CDR2 YYEEEE. CDR3 length: 15 residues. The TCR sequence derives from a human donor in good health. J is TRBJ2-1 and V is TRBV5-6; 7 bases agree with TRBD1. Specimen: T cells isolated from PBMCs. CDR3 nucleotide sequence: TGTGCCAGCAGTGATCGACAGGGCCCTTACAATGAGCAGTTCTTC. This gives the protein CASSDRQGPYNEQFF.